This T cell receptor beta chain was recorded in a study of T-cell reconstitution after alpha-beta-depleted transplantation in children (dated by TCRdb to 2015 to 2016). For the wider study: The study quantitatively tracked T-cell immune reconstitution after TCRalphabeta/CD19-depleted allogeneic hematopoietic cell transplantation in children using TCR repertoire profiling.

V is pruned by 8 bases and J by 9 bases, leaving 9 bases of the junction without a gene match. The germline V gene (reference sequence) yields LNHNV for CDR1 and YYDKDF for CDR2. The CDR3 holds 14 amino acids from the cysteine to the phenylalanine. Only CDR3 DNA remains: 42 bases, in frame from the first base. This clonotype was seen a few times. Its cognate antigen has yet to be identified. No much larger clone is present one base from it, and per-base qualities are unavailable. What the treatment or condition label conveys for this sample: allogeneic hematopoietic cell transplantation with graft depleted of TCRalphabeta T cells and CD19 B cells. TCRalphabeta/CD19-depleted allogeneic hematopoietic cell grafts were given to the transplant recipients, all of whom were children. Libraries came from PCR. Sequencing was carried out with an Illumina HiSeq 2500. To normalize quantification of the TCRbeta repertoire, the TCR libraries were built with molecular barcoding that relied on unique molecular identifiers. TCRdb handled the public reads itself, with Q25 trimming in fastp and clone calling in MiXCR, and kept productive beta chains. All rows with the same CDR3 protein become a single entry with the most common DNA and genes. This sample lists fewer than 1 million distinct CDR3 sequences; about 16% were detected once. The biggest ten clones account for approximately 5% of the sample.

Study-wide conclusions, independent of this receptor: Apparently early alphabetaT-cell count recovery about two months after transplant reportedly relied on only several hundred rapidly expanded clones derived from non-depleted graft cells. The frequencies of hyperexpanded clones fell over the following months, and after one year, T-cell counts and TCRbeta diversity were mostly attributed to newly produced T cells. In some patients, the high TCRbeta diversity seen at day 60 was put down to recipient T cells and intrathymic progenitors that had survived conditioning.

The sequence was obtained from a male patient aged 10 to 17 who had a stem cell transplant for acute lymphoblastic leukemia, so the T cells may come from the graft donor. Sequenced material: PBMCs, mostly from graft donor cells, taken 360 days after TCRalphabeta/CD19-depleted stem cell transplant. This chain is built from TRBV15 and TRBJ1-6, with 8 junctional bases fitting TRBD1. The DNA is as follows: TGTGCCACCCGTTCAGGGACAGGATTTTCACCCCTCCACTTT. Translated, this gives CATRSGTGFSPLHF.